The table lists the clone carrying this TCR beta chain with a few counts. What it recognizes is unknown. These data belong to a study of T-cell reconstitution after alpha-beta-depleted transplantation in children. Unique molecular identifiers were incorporated during preparation of the TCRbeta library. TCRdb re-called the PCR reads with MiXCR, one entry per CDR3 protein. In the table there are more than 100,000 distinct CDR3 sequences, 20% to 25% of which are singletons. General study results and limits: Some patients' high day-60 TCRbeta diversity was traced to surviving recipient T cells and thymic progenitors.

V lost 3 bases, J lost 5 bases, and 10 bases stayed unmatched. CDR1 is SGDLS, CDR2 YYNGEE, per germline. The CDR3 extends over 15 amino acids. This chain links TRBV9 with TRBJ1-2, with 7 bases lining up with TRBD1. The sequence came from a male patient under 10 years old who had a stem cell transplant for chronic granulomatous disease, so the T cells may come from the graft donor. This specimen consisted of PBMCs, mostly from graft donor cells, obtained 180 days after TCRalphabeta/CD19-depleted stem cell transplant. CDR3 bases: TGTGCCAGCAGCGCCTCCGGGACAGAGCTATATGGCTACACCTTC. Its protein product is CASSASGTELYGYTF.